The clone carrying this TCR beta chain has a count of ten or more. Its specificity is unknown. One entry per CDR3 protein, called by TCRdb with MiXCR from the RACE reads. Of around 56,000 distinct CDR3 sequences listed, approximately 10% were seen once; the top ten hold 9.6%. Time point reported: pre-sensitization, week 0. Treatment specified: therapeutic diphenylcyclopropenone sensitization with weekly scalp DPC. The drawing of blood occurred before each patch test was applied. This specimen belongs to a study of human T cells and chemical hapten exposure. Background on the study: Patients received weekly diphenylcyclopropenone doses to the scalp throughout the roughly 24-week study. Patch tests applied 0.01% DPC to the upper back, read at 6 days. Findings and caveats of the study: There were significantly more large CDR3 similarity clusters among expanded TCRs than among controls.

The CDR3 has 17 amino acids. Germline CDR1 and CDR2: LGHNA and YNFKEQ. V shed 0 bases, J shed 4 bases, and the junction held 5 bases outside the gene matches. The rearrangement joins TRBV4-2 to TRBJ2-7, with TRBD2 identical over 14 bases. The sequence was collected from a man between 35 and 55 years old with alopecia areata. Some clones in this sample may be carry-over from other donors' samples. This material consisted of whole blood, taken in connection with sensitization to the hapten diphenylcyclopropenone (DPC). The CDR3 sequence: CASSQEGTSGSLYEQYF. DNA of the CDR3: TGTGCCAGCAGCCAAGAAGGGACTAGCGGGAGTCTATACGAGCAGTACTTC.